The 18 T cell receptor beta chains below come from one sample, sequenced in a study of T cells in Graves' hyperthyroidism and ophthalmopathy. It was RNA transcripts that yielded the amplified TCR beta CDR3 regions. A set of HTBI primers served as the primers for a first-round RT-PCR of the TCR CDR3. TCRdb recomputed calls from the multiplex PCR reads with MiXCR, one row per CDR3 protein. The profile shows hundreds of thousands of distinct CDR3 sequences, 12% to 15% of them singletons. Sequencing was performed on blood. The receptors here all came from a woman between 40 and 50 years old with Graves' hyperthyroidism.

This clonotype came up many times. This rearrangement joins TRBV30 to TRBJ1-5, with D possibly TRBD1 on 6 matching bases. This CDR3 has 14 residues. V was clipped by 4 bases and J by 4 bases, with 14 bases between them. Germline V CDR1 and CDR2: GTSNPN, SVGIG (reference sequence). The DNA for the CDR3 is TGTGCCTGGACTCTACCGGGACAAAATCAGCCCCAGCATTTT. This encodes CAWTLPGQNQPQHF.

This clonotype has ten or more counts. The gene calls are TRBV18 and TRBJ1-1; D unresolved. Germline CDR1 reads KGHSH; CDR2 reads LQKENI. Trimming took 4 bases from V and 2 from J, leaving 17 bases between them. The CDR3 runs 16 residues. The CDR3 loop reads CASSQVDPVTNTEAFF. The DNA of the CDR3 is TGTGCCAGCTCACAAGTAGATCCAGTAACCAACACTGAAGCTTTCTTT.

This clonotype was seen more than once but under ten times. This rearrangement joins TRBV7-2 to TRBJ2-1, with D perhaps being TRBD1 or TRBD2 (7 bases each). The CDR3 length is 13 residues. The germline gives CDR1 SGHTA, CDR2 FQGNSA. V lost 5 bases to trimming and J lost 9 bases, with 14 bases between them. The chain's CDR3 is CASSTQGGLEQFF. In DNA form, the CDR3 reads TGTGCCAGCAGCACCCAGGGGGGGCTTGAGCAGTTCTTC.

The sample holds a few counts of this clonotype. V is TRBV5-1 and J is TRBJ2-2, with a weak D call TRBD1 (6 bases). Germline V lookup: CDR1 SGHRS, CDR2 YFSETQ. This CDR3 has 15 amino acids. Trimming stripped 5 bases from V and 1 base from J, with 12 bases between. This CDR3 is CASSTGFMNTGELFF. As DNA, the CDR3 is TGCGCCAGCAGTACAGGGTTTATGAACACCGGGGAGCTGTTTTTT.

This clonotype showed up just a few times. The chain couples TRBV6-1 to TRBJ1-2, with 8 bases identical to TRBD1. J gave up 3 bases and V 10 bases, and 7 bases lay outside the gene matches. CDR1 is MNHNS, CDR2 SASEGT, per germline. CDR3 size: 13 residues. CDR3 DNA: TGTGCCACCAGGACAGGGCCCTACTATGGCTACACCTTC. This codes for CATRTGPYYGYTF.

This clonotype has a count of ten or more. This sequence joins TRBV3-1 and TRBJ2-3; no reliable D call. Trimming shortened V by 1 base and J by 4 bases, and 3 bases separated the two germline ends. The CDR3 extends over 12 amino acids. Germline V gives CDR1 LGHDT, CDR2 YNNKEL (reference sequence). The CDR3 loop reads CASSQVPDTQYF. CDR3 nucleotide sequence: TGTGCCAGCAGCCAAGTGCCAGATACGCAGTATTTT.

The V gene is TRBV4-1, the J gene TRBJ1-1, with D perhaps matching TRBD1 (6 bases). The CDR3 sequence is 15 residues long. CDR1 and CDR2 (germline): MGHRA, YSYEKL. V was shortened by 4 bases and J by 5 bases, with 17 bases between the two germline ends. The CDR3 reads CASSLLPGAETEAFF. As DNA, the CDR3 is TGCGCCAGCAGCCTTCTCCCGGGGGCAGAGACTGAAGCTTTCTTT.

The V call is TRBV4-1, the J call TRBJ2-3, with 8 bases that match TRBD2. This CDR3 is 16 amino acids long. V lost 3 bases and J lost 7; bases outside the gene matches: 12. Germline assignment: CDR1 MGHRA and CDR2 YSYEKL. CDR3 in DNA: TGCGCCAGCAGCCAGATTACTAGCGGCCTTCAGAATACGCAGTATTTT. Its translation: CASSQITSGLQNTQYF.

For this clonotype: It may be a read error: a sequence one base away is much more abundant. The genes are TRBV2 and TRBJ2-1, with D possibly matching TRBD1 (5 bases). The tail of the sequence fits TRBJ2-7 better, so the J call may be wrong. CDR1 is SNHLY and CDR2 is FYNNEI in the germline V gene. The CDR3 contains 14 residues. Here the CDR3 DNA reads TGTGCCAGCAGTGACGCGACAGCCTACAATGAGCAGTACTTC. Translating gives CASSDATAYNEQYF.

A few counts support this clonotype. J is TRBJ2-3 and V is TRBV4-2; D remains ambiguous. CDR1 is LGHNA, CDR2 YNFKEQ, per germline. V was cut by 2 bases and J by 10 bases, with 13 bases left in between. This CDR3 spans 13 amino acids. Here the CDR3 DNA reads TGTGCCAGCAGCCAACTCCAGCAGTATCCGCAGTATTTT. Translated: CASSQLQQYPQYF.

This clonotype was observed many times. The CDR3 DNA is TGCGCCAGCAGGGACCCGGGACAGGGGGCGTCCGAGCAGTACTTC. Protein sequence: CASRDPGQGASEQYF. The chain combines TRBV5-1 with TRBJ2-7; 12 bases match TRBD1. CDR1 is SGHRS, CDR2 YFSETQ, per germline. V shed 5 bases and J 6 bases; nucleotides not matched to a gene: 9. The CDR3 is made up of 15 amino acids.

This clonotype has at least ten counts. This rearrangement joins TRBV5-1 to TRBJ2-7, with D unclear. V was shortened by 1 base and J by 4 bases, with 9 bases between the two germline ends. The length of the CDR3 is 13 residues. Germline V gives CDR1 SGHRS, CDR2 YFSETQ. Here the CDR3 reads CASSLLGLYEQYF. CDR3 sequence (DNA): TGCGCCAGCAGCTTGTTGGGTTTGTACGAGCAGTACTTC.

This clonotype has more than one count but fewer than ten. CDR3 loop: CAISESRGQPQHF. The CDR3 nucleotides read TGTGCCATCAGTGAGTCGAGGGGTCAGCCCCAGCATTTT. The V and J genes are TRBV10-3 and TRBJ1-5, with D possibly TRBD1 on 5 matching bases. The germline V and J ends were trimmed by 0 bases and 6 bases, with 6 bases remaining between them. CDR1 and CDR2 from the germline V gene are ENHRY and SYGVKD. CDR3 length: 13 residues.

This clonotype has a count of ten or more. The gene calls are TRBV20-1 and TRBJ2-7, with TRBD2 matching 9 bases. Germline CDR1 reads DFQATT; CDR2 reads SNEGSKA (reference sequence). The length of the CDR3 is 15 residues. Losses at the gene ends were 0 bases for V and 5 bases for J; bases not matched to a gene: 8. The CDR3 DNA reads as TGCAGTGCTAGAGATATTGCTAGCGGGAAGGACGAGCAGTACTTC. It codes for CSARDIASGKDEQYF.

The chain carries TRBV5-4 and TRBJ1-3; D remains ambiguous. CDR1 is SGHNT, CDR2 YYREEE, per germline (reference sequence). This CDR3 is 13 amino acids long. Trimming shortened V by 0 bases and J by 4 bases, and 5 bases separated the two germline ends. The DNA of the CDR3 is TGTGCCAGCAGCTTGGTGGGAGGAAACACCATATATTTT. The encoded protein is CASSLVGGNTIYF.

In its sample, this clonotype was seen many times. The V call is TRBV27, the J call TRBJ2-7; 10 bases line up with TRBD1. CDR3 length: 15 residues. Germline V CDR1 and CDR2: MNHEY, SMNVEV (reference sequence). Losses at the gene ends were 3 bases for V and 4 bases for J; bases not matched to a gene: 6. The CDR3 DNA sequence: TGTGCCAGCAGTTTCCGGGGACAGGGGCGGTACGAGCAGTACTTC. It yields the protein CASSFRGQGRYEQYF.

Ten or more counts support this clonotype. The V and J genes are TRBV10-3 and TRBJ2-7; D is ambiguous. Trimming removed 2 bases at V and 7 bases at J, with 12 bases between. This CDR3 spans 13 amino acids. Germline CDR1 is ENHRY and CDR2 is SYGVKD. Here the CDR3 DNA reads TGTGCCATCAGTGAGGTTAGGGTTGAAGAGCAGTACTTC. As protein: CAISEVRVEEQYF.

This clonotype was seen only a few times. The chain combines TRBV7-9 with TRBJ2-7; 11 nucleotides agree with TRBD2. Unmatched junction bases numbered 8, after V lost 4 bases and J lost 6 bases. The CDR3 has 15 amino acids. The V gene's germline CDR1 is SEHNR and CDR2 FQNEAQ (reference sequence). The CDR3 reads CASSSGLADRGEQYF. The CDR3 DNA follows: TGTGCCAGCAGCTCGGGACTAGCGGATCGGGGCGAGCAGTACTTC.